This T cell receptor beta chain was recorded in a study of T cell clonality in common variable immunodeficiency. Measured with immunoSEQ multiplex PCR; TCRdb has only the in-frame clones, and not every one. This repertoire holds about 42,000 clones, and none appear only once. This clone was seen many times. Read sequence stops 3 residues before the CDR3 end, and the germline J gene provides the missing end. Germline assignment: CDR1 SQVTM and CDR2 ANQGSEA. The CDR3 consists of 10 residues. Sequences were obtained from peripheral blood mononuclear cells. V is TRBV29-1 and J is TRBJ2-2; 8 nucleotides match TRBD1. This clonotype originated in a person between 18 and 75 years old in good health. CDR3 amino acids: CSPWTGKLFF. Incomplete CDR3 DNA: TGCAGCCCCTGGACAGGGAAG.